This TCR beta chain is drawn from a study of T-cell reconstitution after alpha-beta-depleted transplantation in children. The junction had 12 bases not matched to a gene; V was cut back by 5 bases and J by 4 bases. The germline gives CDR1 MNHEY, CDR2 SMNVEV (reference sequence). The CDR3 extends over 16 amino acids. This clonotype was seen a few times. Construction of the TCRbeta library involved unique molecular identifiers. TCRdb reprocessed the PCR reads with MiXCR, giving one entry per CDR3 protein. The sample includes some 220,000 distinct CDR3 sequences, 8% to 9.5% of them seen just once. The sequence was obtained from a human donor who donated a stem cell graft to a child with acute lymphoblastic leukemia. Sequencing used PBMCs from the stem cell graft donor, obtained from the stem cell graft. This chain links TRBV27 with TRBJ1-2; 8 bases are a match to TRBD1. CDR3 region: CASSPSPYDRGYGYTF. The DNA of the CDR3 is TGTGCCAGCAGTCCCTCCCCCTACGACAGGGGCTATGGCTACACCTTC.